This T cell receptor beta chain was identified during a study of T cell responses to AZD1222 COVID-19 vaccine. Pooling covered second doses at about 4 or about 12 weeks. Germline V gene lookup returns CDR1 MNHEY and CDR2 SVGAGI. The CDR3 runs to 16 residues. With V trimmed by 2 bases and J by 0 bases, 0 bases remained unmatched. Notes on the study in general: Donors, mostly white British, included more females; clonal diversity was possibly underestimated. Just a handful of people given AZD1222 tested seropositive at baseline.

The table lists this clone with a few counts. The antigen is unknown. Sequenced by immunoSEQ multiplex PCR; TCRdb stores in-frame clones only, minus some. Here the sample spans fewer than 120,000 clones, about 94% being singletons. The chain combines TRBV6-5 with TRBJ2-7; TRBD2 agrees at 14 bases. The material was peripheral blood, obtained 28 days after the second AZD1222 dose. This receptor was obtained from an adult who received the AZD1222 COVID-19 vaccine. The CDR3 region is CASSYGTSGSSYEQYF. For the CDR3, the DNA is TGTGCCAGCAGTTACGGGACTAGCGGGAGCTCCTACGAGCAGTACTTC.